This is a list of T cell receptor beta chains from one sample in a study of beta chain features in type 1 diabetes. Assay: immunoSEQ multiplex PCR; the TCRdb copy retains only in-frame clones and omits some. The sample lists 310,000 or so clones; 7% to 9% were seen once. Sequenced material: central memory CD4+ T cells from blood. Every receptor here comes from a woman aged 18-30 years in good health. The CDR3 runs from the conserved cysteine through the conserved F or W. A D gene is named only where the DNA matches it firmly. Rows give clone size only sometimes, using once, few, many, or a class for an expanded clone.

d_call: -
clone_size: -
v_call: TRBV7-2
j_call: TRBJ1-1
cdr3_aa: CASSLRGRNTEAFF
cdr3_nt: TGTGCCAGCAGCTTACGAGGGAGAAACACTGAAGCTTTCTTT

d_call: -
clone_size: many
v_call: TRBV6-1
j_call: TRBJ2-1
cdr3_aa: CASSEWLASYNEQFF
cdr3_nt: TGTGCCAGCAGTGAATGGCTAGCGTCCTACAATGAGCAGTTCTTC

d_call: -
clone_size: -
v_call: TRBV7-9
j_call: TRBJ2-3
cdr3_aa: CASSVSLDTQYF
cdr3_nt: TGTGCCAGCAGCGTTTCCCTAGATACGCAGTATTTT

d_call: -
clone_size: few
v_call: TRBV7-2
j_call: TRBJ2-4
cdr3_aa: CASSLIKAKNIQYF
cdr3_nt: TGTGCCAGCAGTCTTATAAAAGCCAAAAACATTCAGTACTTC

d_call: TRBD1
clone_size: -
v_call: TRBV7-2
j_call: TRBJ2-4
cdr3_aa: CASSSGTVNIQYF
cdr3_nt: TGTGCCAGCAGTTCCGGGACAGTCAACATTCAGTACTTC

d_call: -
clone_size: few
v_call: TRBV18
j_call: TRBJ2-2
cdr3_aa: CASSDRDPGELFF
cdr3_nt: TGTGCCAGCTCCGACCGGGATCCCGGGGAGCTGTTTTTT

d_call: -
clone_size: -
v_call: TRBV28
j_call: TRBJ2-7
cdr3_aa: CASSSDGVEQYF
cdr3_nt: TGTGCCAGCAGTAGCGACGGGGTGGAGCAGTACTTC

d_call: TRBD2
clone_size: few
v_call: TRBV6-6
j_call: TRBJ2-1
cdr3_aa: CASSALAGGLIEQFF
cdr3_nt: TGTGCCAGCAGTGCCTTAGCGGGAGGTCTAATAGAGCAGTTCTTC

d_call: -
clone_size: few
v_call: TRBV5-6
j_call: TRBJ2-1
cdr3_aa: CASSLAYNEQFF
cdr3_nt: TGTGCCAGCAGCTTGGCTTACAATGAGCAGTTCTTC

d_call: TRBD2
clone_size: -
v_call: TRBV13
j_call: TRBJ2-3
cdr3_aa: CASSLWAAGGLPRAQYF
cdr3_nt: TGTGCCAGCAGCTTATGGGCAGCGGGAGGCCTACCTAGGGCGCAGTATTTT

d_call: TRBD1
clone_size: few
v_call: TRBV5-4
j_call: TRBJ1-1
cdr3_aa: CASSLAAGGTEAFF
cdr3_nt: TGTGCCAGCAGCTTGGCCGCAGGGGGCACTGAAGCTTTCTTT

d_call: -
clone_size: few
v_call: TRBV9
j_call: TRBJ1-3
cdr3_aa: CASSAQGTGNTIYF
cdr3_nt: TGTGCCAGCAGCGCGCAGGGAACTGGAAACACCATATATTTT

d_call: TRBD2
clone_size: -
v_call: TRBV7-2
j_call: TRBJ2-3
cdr3_aa: CASSLGGGRAQDTQYF
cdr3_nt: TGTGCCAGCAGTTTAGGGGGCGGGAGGGCCCAAGATACGCAGTATTTT

d_call: -
clone_size: few
v_call: TRBV6-5
j_call: TRBJ2-6
cdr3_aa: CASSFRGANVLTF
cdr3_nt: TGTGCCAGCAGTTTTCGTGGGGCCAACGTCCTGACTTTC

d_call: TRBD1
clone_size: many
v_call: TRBV10-3
j_call: TRBJ1-5
cdr3_aa: CAISPDRQGRQPQHF
cdr3_nt: TGTGCCATCAGTCCAGATCGACAGGGGAGACAGCCCCAGCATTTT

d_call: -
clone_size: -
v_call: TRBV11-3
j_call: TRBJ2-1
cdr3_aa: CASSLVRHYPYNEQFF
cdr3_nt: TGTGCCAGCAGCTTAGTCCGCCACTACCCCTACAATGAGCAGTTCTTC

d_call: -
clone_size: -
v_call: TRBV4-2
j_call: TRBJ1-2
cdr3_aa: CASSQDLSRDVGGGYTF
cdr3_nt: TGTGCCAGCAGCCAAGATCTGTCCCGGGACGTGGGCGGTGGCTACACCTTC

d_call: -
clone_size: -
v_call: TRBV7-9
j_call: TRBJ2-3
cdr3_aa: CASSQGADTQYF
cdr3_nt: TGTGCCAGCAGCCAAGGGGCAGATACGCAGTATTTT

d_call: -
clone_size: few
v_call: TRBV10-3
j_call: TRBJ2-3
cdr3_aa: CAIGTTDTQYF
cdr3_nt: TGTGCCATCGGGACCACAGATACGCAGTATTTT

d_call: TRBD2
clone_size: -
v_call: TRBV5-1
j_call: TRBJ2-3
cdr3_aa: CASSLVGTSGRYSSTDTQYF
cdr3_nt: TGCGCCAGCAGCTTGGTCGGGACTAGCGGGAGGTACTCTAGCACAGATACGCAGTATTTT

d_call: TRBD2
clone_size: -
v_call: TRBV15
j_call: TRBJ2-4
cdr3_aa: CATSRKGLVPSIQYF
cdr3_nt: TGTGCCACCAGCAGGAAGGGACTAGTACCATCCATTCAGTACTTC

d_call: -
clone_size: -
v_call: TRBV5-1
j_call: TRBJ1-1
cdr3_aa: CASSLVPNTEAFF
cdr3_nt: TGCGCCAGCAGCTTGGTACCGAACACTGAAGCTTTCTTT

d_call: TRBD1
clone_size: -
v_call: TRBV7-9
j_call: TRBJ1-1
cdr3_aa: CASSLGQGDTEAFF
cdr3_nt: TGTGCCAGCAGCCTTGGACAGGGTGACACTGAAGCTTTCTTT

d_call: TRBD1
clone_size: -
v_call: TRBV2
j_call: TRBJ2-1
cdr3_aa: CASSVQGADNEQFF
cdr3_nt: TGTGCCAGCAGTGTACAGGGGGCTGACAATGAGCAGTTCTTC

d_call: -
clone_size: -
v_call: TRBV7-9
j_call: TRBJ1-5
cdr3_aa: CASSLPDQPQHF
cdr3_nt: TGTGCCAGCAGCTTACCTGATCAGCCCCAGCATTTT

d_call: TRBD2
clone_size: few
v_call: TRBV6-5
j_call: TRBJ2-1
cdr3_aa: CASSWRGGMATEQFF
cdr3_nt: TGTGCCAGCAGTTGGCGGGGAGGGATGGCTACTGAGCAGTTCTTC

d_call: -
clone_size: -
v_call: TRBV5-1
j_call: TRBJ2-1
cdr3_aa: CASSPARVGGEQFF
cdr3_nt: TGCGCCAGCAGCCCAGCGAGGGTGGGAGGTGAGCAGTTCTTC

d_call: TRBD1
clone_size: -
v_call: TRBV7-8
j_call: TRBJ2-5
cdr3_aa: CASSPNRDRGETQYF
cdr3_nt: TGTGCCAGCAGCCCGAATAGGGACAGGGGGGAGACCCAGTACTTC

d_call: TRBD1
clone_size: -
v_call: TRBV29-1
j_call: TRBJ2-7
cdr3_aa: CSAEGQGYEQYF
cdr3_nt: TGCAGCGCCGAAGGACAGGGCTACGAGCAGTACTTC

d_call: -
clone_size: many
v_call: TRBV25-1
j_call: TRBJ1-2
cdr3_aa: CASSTPSLGYTF
cdr3_nt: TGTGCCAGCAGTACGCCCAGCCTGGGCTACACCTTC

d_call: -
clone_size: -
v_call: TRBV5-8
j_call: TRBJ2-3
cdr3_aa: CASSSRPPGRGSDTQYF
cdr3_nt: TGTGCCAGCAGCTCTCGACCGCCGGGACGAGGGTCAGATACGCAGTATTTT

d_call: -
clone_size: few
v_call: TRBV6-5
j_call: TRBJ2-6
cdr3_aa: CASSSGSSGANVLTF
cdr3_nt: TGTGCCAGCAGTTCAGGATCCTCTGGGGCCAACGTCCTGACTTTC

d_call: -
clone_size: -
v_call: TRBV7-9
j_call: TRBJ2-7
cdr3_aa: CASSFHAETYEQYF
cdr3_nt: TGTGCCAGCAGCTTCCACGCAGAAACCTACGAGCAGTACTTC

d_call: TRBD1
clone_size: few
v_call: TRBV25-1
j_call: TRBJ2-6
cdr3_aa: CASSGWTGVSGANVLTF
cdr3_nt: TGTGCCAGCAGTGGTTGGACAGGGGTATCTGGGGCCAACGTCCTGACTTTC

d_call: TRBD2
clone_size: few
v_call: TRBV18
j_call: TRBJ2-7
cdr3_aa: CASSPPSGSAYEQYF
cdr3_nt: TGTGCCAGCTCACCACCGAGCGGGAGTGCCTACGAGCAGTACTTC

d_call: -
clone_size: many
v_call: TRBV2
j_call: TRBJ2-7
cdr3_aa: CASSDGQGTYEQYF
cdr3_nt: TGTGCCAGCAGTGATGGGCAGGGGACGTACGAGCAGTACTTC

d_call: -
clone_size: many
v_call: TRBV21-1
j_call: TRBJ2-3
cdr3_aa: CASSVRGSRADTQYF
cdr3_nt: TGTGCCAGCAGCGTACGGGGGTCAAGGGCAGATACGCAGTATTTT

d_call: -
clone_size: few
v_call: TRBV6-1
j_call: TRBJ1-2
cdr3_aa: CASSSQQVNYGYTF
cdr3_nt: TGTGCCAGCAGTTCCCAGCAGGTTAACTATGGCTACACCTTC

d_call: -
clone_size: -
v_call: TRBV7-2
j_call: TRBJ2-3
cdr3_aa: CASGGAGTDTQYF
cdr3_nt: TGTGCCAGCGGCGGGGCGGGGACAGATACGCAGTATTTT

d_call: -
clone_size: few
v_call: TRBV11-2
j_call: TRBJ2-5
cdr3_aa: CASSLALSKETQYF
cdr3_nt: TGTGCCAGCAGCTTAGCGCTGAGTAAAGAGACCCAGTACTTC

d_call: -
clone_size: few
v_call: TRBV5-1
j_call: TRBJ2-5
cdr3_aa: CASSWKTGEGETQYF
cdr3_nt: TGCGCCAGCAGCTGGAAGACAGGGGAGGGAGAGACCCAGTACTTC

d_call: TRBD2
clone_size: few
v_call: TRBV19
j_call: TRBJ2-7
cdr3_aa: CASRPLRRERQYEQYF
cdr3_nt: TGTGCCAGTAGACCCCTCCGGCGGGAGCGACAGTACGAGCAGTACTTC

d_call: TRBD2
clone_size: -
v_call: TRBV7-3
j_call: TRBJ2-5
cdr3_aa: CASSPRPGLAAPRQETQYF
cdr3_nt: TGTGCCAGCAGTCCTCGCCCCGGACTAGCGGCCCCCCGCCAAGAGACCCAGTACTTC

d_call: -
clone_size: -
v_call: TRBV9
j_call: TRBJ2-3
cdr3_aa: CASSRGSQTTNTQYF
cdr3_nt: TGTGCCAGCAGCAGGGGGTCCCAGACAACAAATACGCAGTATTTT

d_call: TRBD1
clone_size: many
v_call: TRBV7-2
j_call: TRBJ2-7
cdr3_aa: CASSGTGPYEQYF
cdr3_nt: TGTGCCAGCAGCGGGACAGGTCCCTACGAGCAGTACTTC

d_call: -
clone_size: few
v_call: TRBV7-2
j_call: TRBJ2-3
cdr3_aa: CASSRLVGTDTQYF
cdr3_nt: TGTGCCAGCAGCCGACTCGTGGGCACAGATACGCAGTATTTT

d_call: -
clone_size: -
v_call: TRBV10-2
j_call: TRBJ2-5
cdr3_aa: CASSADRSTQYF
cdr3_nt: TGCGCCAGCAGTGCGGACCGGTCAACCCAGTACTTC

d_call: -
clone_size: few
v_call: TRBV28
j_call: TRBJ2-3
cdr3_aa: CASNSRGSGQYF
cdr3_nt: TGTGCCAGCAACAGCCGGGGCAGTGGGCAGTATTTT

d_call: TRBD2
clone_size: many
v_call: TRBV28
j_call: TRBJ2-7
cdr3_aa: CASSSHTPGGDEQYF
cdr3_nt: TGTGCCAGCAGTTCCCATACCCCCGGGGGGGACGAGCAGTACTTC

d_call: -
clone_size: few
v_call: TRBV5-6
j_call: TRBJ2-3
cdr3_aa: CASSSDGSTDTQYF
cdr3_nt: TGTGCCAGCAGTTCTGACGGGAGCACAGATACGCAGTATTTT

d_call: TRBD2
clone_size: -
v_call: TRBV6-5
j_call: TRBJ2-5
cdr3_aa: CASSYSSSGQETQYF
cdr3_nt: TGTGCCAGCAGTTACTCGTCTAGCGGCCAAGAGACCCAGTACTTC

d_call: -
clone_size: -
v_call: TRBV7-2
j_call: TRBJ1-2
cdr3_aa: CASSPDGLSYGYTF
cdr3_nt: TGTGCCAGCAGCCCGGACGGCCTCAGCTATGGCTACACCTTC

d_call: TRBD2
clone_size: -
v_call: TRBV25-1
j_call: TRBJ2-3
cdr3_aa: CASSDGRGGPDTQYF
cdr3_nt: TGTGCCAGCAGTGATGGGAGGGGAGGACCCGATACGCAGTATTTT

d_call: -
clone_size: -
v_call: TRBV25-1
j_call: TRBJ2-5
cdr3_aa: CASSDRGVETQYF
cdr3_nt: TGTGCCAGCAGTGACAGGGGAGTGGAGACCCAGTACTTC

d_call: -
clone_size: -
v_call: TRBV7-9
j_call: TRBJ2-7
cdr3_aa: CASSLILSAGYYEQYF
cdr3_nt: TGTGCCAGCAGCTTGATTCTCTCGGCCGGATACTACGAGCAGTACTTC

d_call: -
clone_size: many
v_call: TRBV5-1
j_call: TRBJ2-5
cdr3_aa: CASSLNPGETQYF
cdr3_nt: TGCGCCAGCAGCTTGAATCCCGGGGAGACCCAGTACTTC